This note documents a single TCR beta chain sequence. This clone's antigen is unknown. Base qualities are not provided; no much larger clone lies one nucleotide away. TCRbeta CDR3 regions were amplified from genomic DNA by means of the immunoSEQ Assay, a bias-controlled multiplex PCR. On the authors' methods: Within the assay, amplification of reference gene primers was used to estimate how many nucleated cells each sample contained. Sequence reads were collapsed and filtered to measure the absolute abundance of every unique TCRbeta CDR3 rearrangement. For each sample, productive Simpson clonality was calculated as the square root of Simpson's diversity index across productive rearrangements. TCRdb stores this immuneACCESS table with in-frame sequences only. Part of the clones is absent; in the studies checked, under half of the shortfall reflects unresolved V genes, and no reason is known for the rest. V, J and clone size derive from that table, while D and trimming were established from the DNA sequence. The sample table holds 120,000 to 150,000 clones, of which 70% to 90% were seen once. The ten largest clones capture roughly 8.7% of the sample.

These data are taken from a study of blood T cell repertoires in COVID-19 (TCRdb year 2020). Notes on the research overall: Samples from collaborators originated in the United States, Italy and Spain and spanned both the acute and convalescent phases of COVID-19. The prospective study material was composed of cDNA or gDNA derived from T cells, B-cell-depleted T cells, or PBMCs. The dataset comprised deeply sampled blood TCRbeta repertoires from subjects exposed to, actively infected with, or recovered from COVID-19. The repertoires were released in a freely available public database meant as a resource for research on the immune response to SARS-CoV-2. Samples were obtained from the ongoing ImmuneRACE study (first 160 participants) and from 1,254 subjects provided by 6 global collaborators. The sample metadata nearly always contained a de-identified subject ID, COVID-19 status, age in years and sex. Where available, HLA class I and class II types were taken from metadata supplied by the sample provider and were not determined by assay-based typing. The paper's findings and limits, for the study overall: How much clinical and demographic metadata was included differed by source and by participant, and the metadata was provided uncurated.

Whole blood was collected in K2EDTA tubes by collaborating institutions according to the institutions' own protocols. Collaborator samples were shipped for TCRbeta analysis as frozen whole blood, isolated PBMCs, or DNA extracted from either sample type. CDR1 and CDR2, per the germline V gene, are KGHDR and SFDVKD. The CDR3 holds 14 amino acids from the cysteine to the phenylalanine. Only CDR3 DNA is held: 42 bases, read in frame from base 1. Deletion took 3 bases off V and 4 bases off J, with a span of 10 bases between the germline ends. The sequence was collected from an older woman with acute or convalescent COVID-19. Sequencing input: peripheral blood. The rearrangement joined TRBV24-1 to TRBJ2-3; the D gene is perhaps TRBD1, from 6 matching bases. CDR3 region: CATSDPTGPDTQYF. The sequence in DNA is TGTGCCACCAGTGATCCTACAGGGCCAGATACGCAGTATTTT.